These 6 T cell receptor beta chains were all obtained from the same sample, sequenced in a study of T cells after somatic rescue of genetic block. Data came from immunoSEQ multiplex PCR; TCRdb stores just in-frame clones and leaves some out. Of 45,000 to 55,000 clones listed, about 96% are singletons. The sample taken for sequencing was peripheral blood mononuclear cells (PBMCs). These receptors all stem from a child less than two years old.

The chain combines TRBV6-4 with TRBJ2-2; D ambiguous. The CDR3 sequence is 13 residues long. CDR1 is MRHNA and CDR2 is SNTAGT in the germline V gene. The germline V and J ends were trimmed by 6 bases and 6 bases, with 11 bases remaining between them. The CDR3 bases are TGTGCCAGCAGGGACCGACTGCCCGGGGAGCTGTTTTTT. Its protein product is CASRDRLPGELFF.

V is TRBV7-9 and J is TRBJ2-5; 15 bases line up with TRBD2. Germline V gives CDR1 SEHNR, CDR2 FQNEAQ (reference sequence). The CDR3 sequence is 17 residues long. The trim removed 2 bases at V and 4 bases at J, leaving 5 bases unmatched. This chain's CDR3 is CASSLRTSGRAGETQYF. The DNA for the CDR3 is TGTGCCAGCAGCTTAAGGACTAGCGGGAGGGCCGGAGAGACCCAGTACTTC.

The CDR3 sequence: CACNPRDRTFFYTF. The CDR3 bases are TGTGCCTGTAACCCCCGGGACCGAACTTTTTTCTACACCTTC. The V call is TRBV30, the J call TRBJ1-2, with D tentatively TRBD1 (5 bases). Germline CDR1 GTSNPN, CDR2 SVGIG (reference sequence). The CDR3 contains 14 residues. Trimming cost V 6 bases and J 10 bases, with 24 bases left between them.

The chain has TRBV10-2 and TRBJ1-6; tentatively, D is TRBD1 (5 bases). Trimming left V 6 bases short and J 7 bases short, with 13 bases between. Germline V gives CDR1 WSHSY, CDR2 SAAADI. This CDR3 contains 14 residues. The CDR3 here is CASRIKQANSPLHF. Here the CDR3 DNA reads TGCGCCAGCAGGATAAAACAGGCCAATTCACCCCTCCACTTT.

This chain links TRBV25-1 with TRBJ2-1; the D is unclear. V gave up 2 bases and J gave up 9 bases, with 11 bases separating them. The length of the CDR3 is 13 residues. Germline CDR1 is MGHDK and CDR2 is SYGVNS. CDR3 sequence: CASSERVIGEQFF. The CDR3 DNA follows: TGTGCCAGCAGTGAACGGGTAATCGGTGAGCAGTTCTTC.

V is TRBV4-3 and J is TRBJ2-1, with D maybe TRBD2 (5 bases). The germline V gene encodes CDR1 LGHNA and CDR2 YSLEER. This CDR3 spans 13 amino acids. Trimming removed 1 base from V and 7 bases from J, with 8 bases in between. CDR3 DNA: TGCGCCAGCAGCCAAGGGTGGGAGAATGAGCAGTTCTTC. Translation gives CASSQGWENEQFF.